This T cell receptor beta chain was recorded in a study of T-cell memory formation after mild COVID-19 (dated by TCRdb to the early 2020s). Looking at the study overall: Most TCR sequence clusters were specific to one of the two donors. T-cell clones expanding and contracting after mild COVID-19 in a couple of donors were tracked by longitudinal TCRalpha and TCRbeta repertoire sequencing. The cohort comprised two young, previously healthy adult volunteers, one female and one male. What the work shows at the level of the full study, not this receptor alone: The study included only a couple of mild cases, and larger cohorts that include severe cases with pre-infection samples were judged to be necessary. Balanced CD4/CD8 phenotypes were observed for clones contracting from day 15 to 85, whereas a bias towards CD4+ was observed for a second wave of clones expanding from day 15 to 37. Some responding clones were detected in pre-infection memory, suggesting pre-existing cross-reactive memory T cells joined the SARS-CoV-2 response. Contracting CD4+ clones appeared mostly in the CM and EM memory subsets, whereas CD8+ clones were enriched in EMRA. SARS-CoV-2 specificity was not confirmed for the second-wave clones peaking on day 37.

Instrument used: Illumina NovaSeq 6000. cDNA libraries for TCRalpha and TCRbeta were prepared by 5'RACE using constant-segment primers, with sample barcodes and unique molecular identifiers added. RNA was extracted from every sample with Trizol reagent. Libraries were amplified in two PCR steps, with a second sample barcode and Illumina TruSeq adapters added in the second step. The libraries were sequenced on an Illumina NovaSeq using 2 x 150 bp paired-end reads. Regarding the original processing steps: With migec v1.2.7, reads were demultiplexed and then collapsed into UMI-guided consensus sequences. Using mixcr v2.1.11, the UMI consensuses were aligned to TRA and TRB V and J templates and assembled into clonotypes. Expanded or contracted clonotypes were those called significant by both edgeR and NoisET, with noise models trained on biological replicates. For edgeR calls, the thresholds were a false discovery rate-adjusted p below 0.01 and a log2 fold-change of 1. As an exploratory analysis of dynamics, PCA with hierarchical clustering was applied to max-normalized trajectories of the 1000 most abundant clonotypes. Separately sequenced CD4+ and CD8+ repertoires were used to assign the CD4 or CD8 phenotype of responding clones. TCRdb's own reprocessing of the public reads used fastp at Q25 and MiXCR and kept productive beta chains. A single entry per CDR3 protein holds the most common genes and DNA from its merged rows. The V and J calls here are based on TCRdb, not the publication. For this sample there are about 470,000 distinct CDR3 sequences; about 20% appear just once. Roughly an eighth of the sample is held by the ten biggest clonotypes.

PBMCs were isolated by Ficoll-Paque density gradient centrifugation. The germline V gene encodes CDR1 MNHNS and CDR2 SASEGT. From its cysteine to its phenylalanine, the CDR3 spans 15 amino acids. Just the 45-base CDR3 DNA is kept, in frame starting at base 1. V drops 4 bases and J drops 5 bases, leaving 12 bases in between. This clonotype was seen a few times. Its antigen is unknown. Qualities for individual bases were not recorded, and no much larger clone is one base off. The sequenced sample was PBMCs or a T cell subset sorted from them (not recorded which). Recombination connected TRBV6-1 to TRBJ1-6; a weak D assignment points to TRBD1 (5 bases agree). This TCR was sampled from an adult woman who had mild COVID-19 (a few samples of this study predate the infection). The sample titles of this study are shuffled in the database, so cell type and time point are left out; the donor was told from shared clones. The bases are TGTGCCAGCAGTGCGGGGACGGCTGATAATTCACCCCTCCACTTT. The encoded protein is CASSAGTADNSPLHF.